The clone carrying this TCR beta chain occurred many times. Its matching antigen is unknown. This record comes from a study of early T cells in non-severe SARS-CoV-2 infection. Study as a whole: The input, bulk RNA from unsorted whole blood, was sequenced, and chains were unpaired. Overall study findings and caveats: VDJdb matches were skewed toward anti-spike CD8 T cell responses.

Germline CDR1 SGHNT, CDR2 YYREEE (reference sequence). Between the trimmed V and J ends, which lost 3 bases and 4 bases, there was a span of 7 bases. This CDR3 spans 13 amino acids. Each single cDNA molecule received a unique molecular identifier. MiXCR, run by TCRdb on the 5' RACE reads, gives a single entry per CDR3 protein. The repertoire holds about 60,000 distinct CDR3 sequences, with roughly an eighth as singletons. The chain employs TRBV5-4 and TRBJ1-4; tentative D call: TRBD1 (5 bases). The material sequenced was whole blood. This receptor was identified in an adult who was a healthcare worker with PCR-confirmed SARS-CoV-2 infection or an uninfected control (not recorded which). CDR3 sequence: CASSWGSNEKLFF. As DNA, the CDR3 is TGTGCCAGCAGCTGGGGGAGTAATGAAAAACTGTTTTTT.